The clone carrying this T cell receptor beta chain showed up just a few times. Its antigen is unknown. This specimen comes from a study of T-cell memory formation after mild COVID-19. TCRdb ran MiXCR on the 5' RACE reads and lists one entry per CDR3 protein. This table holds approximately 500,000 distinct CDR3 sequences, around a quarter found once. Study-level findings and limits: Among clones contracting day 15 to 85, CD4/CD8 was balanced, whereas later expanders leaned CD4+.

V was clipped by 7 bases and J by 5 bases; unmatched bases: 7. The CDR3 is made up of 12 amino acids. CDR1 and CDR2 from the germline V gene are SQVTM and ANQGSEA. This TCR came from an adult woman who had mild COVID-19 (a few samples of this study predate the infection). Cell type and time point are not known. The chain is built from TRBV29-1 and TRBJ2-5; TRBD1 matches 7 bases. What was sequenced was PBMCs or a T cell subset sorted from them (not recorded which). The CDR3 protein is CSAKGAAETQYF. The CDR3 region has the DNA TGCAGCGCAAAGGGGGCGGCGGAGACCCAGTACTTC.